One sample yielded the 8 T cell receptor beta chains listed below, sequenced in a study of human T cells and chemical hapten exposure. Time point defined: patch test 1, 2 weeks after DPC sensitization. As for treatment: therapeutic diphenylcyclopropenone sensitization with weekly scalp DPC. Using its own MiXCR run on the RACE reads, TCRdb lists one record per CDR3 protein. The sample has just over 80,000 distinct CDR3 sequences, approximately 11% seen once; the top ten hold approximately 4.4%. The sequences come from whole blood, collected in connection with sensitization to the hapten diphenylcyclopropenone (DPC). All receptors come from a woman aged 45 to 65 with alopecia areata. Some clones in this sample may be carry-over from other donors' samples.

V gene TRBV7-3 combines with J gene TRBJ2-7; 8 positions agree with TRBD2. There are 15 residues in the CDR3. V shed 5 bases and J 4 bases; nucleotides not matched to a gene: 10. Germline V gene lookup returns CDR1 SGHTA and CDR2 FQGTGA. CDR3 in DNA: TGTGCCAGCAGCCCGAGCGGGGGTCCTATATACGAGCAGTACTTC. Protein sequence: CASSPSGGPIYEQYF.

This clonotype was detected a few times. The chain recombines TRBV19 with TRBJ1-5; the D is unclear. The CDR3 extends over 13 amino acids. V was trimmed by 5 bases and J by 0 bases, leaving 5 bases between them. Germline lookup yields CDR1 LNHDA and CDR2 SQIVND (reference sequence). Here the CDR3 DNA reads TGTGCCAGTAGTGACACTAGCAATCAGCCCCAGCATTTT. It yields the protein CASSDTSNQPQHF.

The V and J genes are TRBV29-1 and TRBJ2-1; tentative D call: TRBD1 (5 bases). Trimming stripped 2 bases from V and 0 bases from J, with 8 bases between. Germline CDR1 is SQVTM and CDR2 is ANQGSEA. This CDR3 contains 14 residues. The CDR3 protein is CSVERDSSYNEQFF. The CDR3 DNA reads TGCAGCGTTGAAAGAGACAGCTCCTACAATGAGCAGTTCTTC.

This chain uses TRBV29-1 with TRBJ1-1; D is uncertain. This CDR3 contains 12 residues. The V gene's germline CDR1 is SQVTM and CDR2 ANQGSEA. Between the trimmed V and J ends, which lost 6 bases and 11 bases, there was a span of 19 bases. The CDR3 sequence: CSVLDRWATAFF. The DNA of the CDR3 is TGCAGCGTCCTAGACCGGTGGGCTACGGCTTTCTTT.

The chain uses TRBV18 and TRBJ2-1; D is unresolved. CDR1 and CDR2 (germline): KGHSH, LQKENI. V was shortened by 3 bases and J by 5 bases, with 14 bases between the two germline ends. The CDR3 runs 15 residues. CDR3 residues: CASSPSGPANNEQFF. CDR3 nucleotides: TGTGCCAGCTCACCCTCAGGCCCAGCAAACAATGAGCAGTTCTTC.

This clonotype was counted ten times or more. The chain employs TRBV28 and TRBJ2-1; D might be TRBD2 (6 bases). Germline CDR1 and CDR2: MDHEN and SYDVKM. The V gene lost 2 bases and the J gene lost 2 bases, with 10 bases spanning the gap. CDR3 length: 15 amino acids. CDR3 sequence: CASSLRVAAYNEQFF. As DNA, the CDR3 is TGTGCCAGCAGTTTAAGAGTAGCGGCCTACAATGAGCAGTTCTTC.

J is TRBJ2-6 and V is TRBV6-6; maybe TRBD2 (5 bases). This CDR3 has 13 amino acids. Trimming took 8 bases from V and 2 from J, leaving 7 bases between them. The germline V gene has CDR1 MNHNY and CDR2 SVGAGI (reference sequence). The CDR3 loop reads CASQLAGANVLTF. In DNA, the CDR3 is TGTGCCAGCCAACTAGCTGGGGCCAACGTCCTGACTTTC.

This clonotype was picked up a small number of times. The chain uses TRBV23-1 and TRBJ2-7; 10 bases line up with TRBD1. TRBV23-1 is classed as an ORF, of uncertain function. Trimming at V came to 4 bases and at J to 3 bases, leaving 3 bases not matched to a gene. This CDR3 is built from 14 residues. CDR3 loop: CASSRRDRGYEQYF. In DNA form, the CDR3 reads TGCGCCAGCAGTCGCCGGGACAGGGGCTACGAGCAGTACTTC.